These 21 T cell receptor beta chains came from one sample sequenced in a study of blood T cell repertoires in COVID-19. Generated by immunoSEQ multiplex PCR, the TCRdb table keeps only in-frame clones and is missing some. The table includes roughly 84,000 clones, about 82% detected once. The sample comprised peripheral blood. Receptors were obtained from a man of 80 years or more with active or convalescent COVID-19.

In its sample, this clone was seen a few times. J is TRBJ1-2 and V is TRBV27, with TRBD1 matching over 9 bases. Germline V gene data show CDR1 as MNHEY and CDR2 as SMNVEV (reference sequence). This CDR3 has 15 residues. Unmatched junction bases numbered 16, after V lost 6 bases and J lost 11 bases. CDR3 protein: CASRTAGTGTLRYTF. Written as DNA, the CDR3 is TGTGCCAGCAGGACCGCCGGGACAGGGACGCTTAGGTACACCTTC.

This clone was observed once. The chain joins TRBV30 to TRBJ1-1; D might be TRBD1 (5 bases). The CDR3 spans 11 residues. The germline V gene encodes CDR1 GTSNPN and CDR2 SVGIG (reference sequence). V lost 0 bases and J lost 10, with 9 bases in between. Here the CDR3 DNA reads TGTGCCTGGAGTGTTTGGGGGGTAGCTTTCTTT. This encodes CAWSVWGVAFF.

This clone was found once. This chain uses TRBV20-1 with TRBJ1-1; weak D call: TRBD1 (5 bases). This CDR3 has 13 residues. From germline, CDR1 is DFQATT and CDR2 SNEGSKA (reference sequence). V gave up 3 bases and J gave up 4 bases, with 12 bases separating them. CDR3 amino acids: CSASEGPVTEAFF. In DNA form, the CDR3 reads TGCAGTGCTAGTGAGGGGCCAGTCACTGAAGCTTTCTTT.

The gene calls are TRBV5-6 and TRBJ1-3; D may be TRBD1 (5 bases). V lost 4 bases to trimming and J lost 1 base, with 12 bases between them. Germline loops: CDR1 SGHDT, CDR2 YYEEEE. This CDR3 comprises 15 residues. CDR3 protein: CASSQGRTSGNTIYF. The CDR3, as DNA: TGTGCCAGCAGCCAGGGCCGAACTTCTGGAAACACCATATATTTT.

V usage is TRBV9 and J usage is TRBJ1-1; TRBD1 is a possible D gene (6 bases). This CDR3 region has 14 residues. Germline values: CDR1 SGDLS, CDR2 YYNGEE. The V end lost 3 bases, the J end lost 0 bases, and 9 bases lay between the germline ends. CDR3 in DNA: TGTGCCAGCAGCGCCCACAGGGTGAACACTGAAGCTTTCTTT. Protein: CASSAHRVNTEAFF.

The rearrangement links TRBV7-9 to TRBJ1-2, with TRBD1 matching over 7 bases. The length of the CDR3 is 15 residues. The germline V gene encodes CDR1 SEHNR and CDR2 FQNEAQ (reference sequence). V shed 5 bases, J shed 2 bases, and the junction held 8 bases outside the gene matches. The CDR3 region has the DNA TGTGCCAGCAGCCCAGGACAGGCCGACAACTATGGCTACACCTTC. It is translated as CASSPGQADNYGYTF.

This chain uses TRBV6-5 with TRBJ1-1; D is possibly TRBD1 (6 bases). This CDR3 is built from 15 residues. CDR1 and CDR2 from the germline V gene are MNHEY and SVGAGI. Trimming removed 8 bases at V and 4 bases at J, with 20 bases between. DNA for the CDR3: TGTGCCAGCGGACCGACAGGCCGGATGGGCACTGAAGCTTTCTTT. This translates into CASGPTGRMGTEAFF.

V is TRBV27 and J is TRBJ2-3; 13 positions agree with TRBD2. The length of the CDR3 is 16 residues. V lost 4 bases, J lost 5 bases, and 6 bases stayed unmatched. In germline, CDR1 is MNHEY, CDR2 SMNVEV (reference sequence). In nucleotides, the CDR3 is TGTGCCAGCAGTTCTCGGACTAGCGGGAGCTTAGATACGCAGTATTTT. Protein product: CASSSRTSGSLDTQYF.

Worth noting for this clone: This same CDR3 is encoded by further DNA sequences in the sample. The V gene is TRBV11-2, the J gene TRBJ1-2, with TRBD1 matching over 12 bases. CDR1 and CDR2 (germline): SGHAT, FQNNGV. This CDR3 contains 15 residues. V lost 1 base and J lost 7; bases outside the gene matches: 4. Written as DNA, the CDR3 is TGTGCCAGCAGCTTAGCCGGGACAGGGGGCTTTGGCTACACCTTC. This encodes CASSLAGTGGFGYTF.

This rearrangement joins TRBV3-1 (or the pseudogene TRBV3-2) to TRBJ2-1; 9 nucleotides agree with TRBD2. CDR1 LGHDT and CDR2 YNNKEL come from the germline V gene (reference sequence). The CDR3 totals 16 residues. Unmatched junction bases numbered 5, after V lost 0 bases and J lost 5 bases. The CDR3 region has the DNA TGTGCCAGCAGCCAAGAGCTGGCGGGAGGGGACAATGAGCAGTTCTTC. It specifies CASSQELAGGDNEQFF.

The V gene is TRBV14, the J gene TRBJ2-2, with D possibly TRBD2 on 5 matching bases. The CDR3 is 15 amino acids. Germline V CDR1 and CDR2: SGHDN, FVKESK. Trimming cost V 1 base and J 4 bases, with 10 bases left between them. The CDR3 nucleotides are TGTGCCAGCAGCCAAGCTAGGACTTCCACCGGGGAGCTGTTTTTT. This encodes CASSQARTSTGELFF.

The chain uses TRBV19 and TRBJ2-3; D remains unclear. The CDR3 runs 14 residues. Trimming stripped 5 bases from V and 0 bases from J, with 9 bases between. The germline gives CDR1 LNHDA, CDR2 SQIVND (reference sequence). CDR3 coding DNA: TGTGCCAGTAGTCCCATGCGGAGCACAGATACGCAGTATTTT. This sequence encodes CASSPMRSTDTQYF.

The chain links TRBV24-1 to TRBJ2-1; possible D gene TRBD2, 6 bases. The V gene's germline CDR1 is KGHDR and CDR2 SFDVKD. The CDR3 extends over 15 amino acids. Trimming shortened V by 0 bases and J by 7 bases, and 12 bases separated the two germline ends. CDR3 bases: TGTGCCACCAGTGATTTGCTCGGGGGTTGGAATGAGCAGTTCTTC. Its translation is CATSDLLGGWNEQFF.

This sequence joins TRBV5-6 and TRBJ1-2; no firm D call. This CDR3 is 15 amino acids long. Trimming pared 6 bases from V and 5 bases from J, leaving 20 bases between. Germline V gene lookup returns CDR1 SGHDT and CDR2 YYEEEE. CDR3 DNA sequence: TGTGCCAGCACCCCAAGTGGGATCCCGGGGTATGGCTACACCTTC. Translation gives CASTPSGIPGYGYTF.

The J gene is TRBJ2-3, the V gene TRBV21-1; TRBD1 is the table's D call and was not checked against the DNA. TRBV21-1 is a pseudogene locus. The CDR3 length is 17 residues. CDR3 nucleotide sequence: TGTGCCAGCATACGGGACAGGGGGCCCGGGATGACAGATACGCAGTATTTT. Translating gives CASIRDRGPGMTDTQYF.

This chain uses TRBV2 with TRBJ1-4; maybe TRBD1 (5 bases). Germline V gives CDR1 SNHLY, CDR2 FYNNEI. This CDR3 spans 15 amino acids. V was cut by 0 bases and J by 8 bases, with 13 bases left in between. CDR3 region: CASSEAAGLIEKLFF. The CDR3 DNA reads TGTGCCAGCAGTGAAGCGGCGGGGCTTATAGAAAAACTGTTTTTT.

The rearrangement links TRBV11-2 to TRBJ2-2; D is unresolved. V was pared by 6 bases and J by 1 base, with 9 bases between. Germline V gene data show CDR1 as SGHAT and CDR2 as FQNNGV. The CDR3 totals 14 residues. CDR3 nucleotides: TGTGCCAGCAGTCAGGCCAGGAACACCGGGGAGCTGTTTTTT. It encodes CASSQARNTGELFF.

The chain joins TRBV7-2 to TRBJ1-2; 10 nucleotides align to TRBD1. Germline V gene data show CDR1 as SGHTA and CDR2 as FQGNSA. Trimming cost V 0 bases and J 6 bases; bases outside gene matches: 7. This CDR3 spans 16 amino acids. CDR3 in DNA: TGTGCCAGCAGCTTAGCGGGGAGACAGGGGGCCGATGGCTACACCTTC. Protein product: CASSLAGRQGADGYTF.

Notes on this clone: Other DNA sequences in this specimen translate into the identical CDR3. The chain is built from TRBV3-1 (or the pseudogene TRBV3-2) and TRBJ1-1; possible D gene TRBD1, 5 bases. Germline V gives CDR1 LGHDT, CDR2 YNNKEL (reference sequence). CDR3 length: 14 residues. V dropped 4 bases and J dropped 2 bases, with 11 bases sitting between them. The CDR3 nucleotides read TGTGCCAGCAGCCCTTTAAGGGGAAACACTGAAGCTTTCTTT. Its translation is CASSPLRGNTEAFF.

The chain joins TRBV6-1 to TRBJ2-6; tentative D call: TRBD2 (5 bases). CDR3 size: 17 residues. CDR1 and CDR2 from the germline V gene are MNHNS and SASEGT. Trimming stripped 0 bases from V and 2 bases from J, with 11 bases between. In nucleotides, the CDR3 is TGTGCCAGCAGTGAAGCGCTTCGGGGTACTGGGGCCAACGTCCTGACTTTC. Residues: CASSEALRGTGANVLTF.

This sequence joins TRBV3-1 (or the pseudogene TRBV3-2) and TRBJ1-2, with 7 bases matching TRBD1. CDR1 LGHDT and CDR2 YNNKEL come from the germline V gene (reference sequence). With V trimmed by 6 bases and J by 4 bases, 5 bases remained unmatched. This CDR3 contains 13 residues. CDR3 sequence: CASSRQGFYGYTF. The CDR3, as DNA: TGTGCCAGCAGTCGACAGGGCTTCTATGGCTACACCTTC.